The entry below gives a single T cell receptor (beta chain) sequence along with its context. Source study methods: Estimation of nucleated cell counts was performed using reference gene primer amplification. Profiled with immunoSEQ multiplex PCR; TCRdb holds only in-frame clones, not every one. D and trimming come from the DNA, and the V and J calls and clone size come from that table. The top ten hold just over 6.5% of the sample, which has 100,000 to 150,000 clones, 65% to 90% seen once. The sample belongs to a study of blood T cell repertoires in COVID-19. Study as a whole: T cells, B-cell-depleted T cells, or PBMCs provided the cDNA or gDNA that served as material.

The CDR3 is 15 amino acids. Germline-derived CDR1 and CDR2 are MNHEY and SVGAGI. V was pared by 0 bases and J by 3 bases, with 12 bases between. The rearrangement uses TRBV6-5 and TRBJ2-7; D may be TRBD1 (6 bases). This TCR was recovered from a man older than 75 with active or convalescent COVID-19. The sequenced sample consisted of peripheral blood. In DNA, the CDR3 is TGTGCCAGCAGTTACTCCCGGACAGAAAACTACGAGCAGTACTTC. Residues: CASSYSRTENYEQYF.